A single sample is the source of the 30 T cell receptor beta chains below, sequenced in a study of blood T cell repertoires in COVID-19 (TCRdb year 2020). Library construction relied on the immunoSEQ multiplex PCR assay. Drawn from immuneACCESS, this table holds only the in-frame rearrangements with V and J called that TCRdb kept. Clones are partly lost; checked studies trace under half to an unresolved V gene and leave the rest unexplained. For this sample the table gives 300,000 to 450,000 clones, of which 80% to 90% were detected only once. 1% to 1.5% of the sample goes to the ten largest clones. Sequenced: PBMCs or T cells enriched from blood (not recorded which). These receptors were collected from a man aged 25 to 40 who had recovered from COVID-19.

The chain recombines TRBV19 with TRBJ2-2, with 9 positions matching TRBD2. CDR1 is LNHDA, CDR2 SQIVND, per germline (reference sequence). With 10 bases clipped from V and 7 bases from J, the junction kept 13 bases outside the gene matches. The CDR3 spans 15 residues. Here the CDR3 reads CATQIAGVYGGELFF. CDR3 in DNA: TGTGCCACCCAAATAGCGGGGGTTTATGGCGGGGAGCTGTTTTTT.

This chain connects TRBV7-4 to TRBJ1-1; D not resolved. This CDR3 is built from 13 residues. Per germline, CDR1 SGHVT and CDR2 SQSDAQ. Trimming removed 4 bases from V and 1 base from J, with 7 bases in between. CDR3 residues: CASSSPRNTEAFF. In DNA form, the CDR3 reads TGTGCCAGCAGCTCCCCCAGGAACACTGAAGCTTTCTTT. Based on the CDR3 plus reference TRBV7-4 and TRBJ1-1, the full variable domain is GAGVSQSPRYKVAKRGRDVALRCDSISGHVTLYWYRQTLGQGSEVLTYSQSDAQRDKSGRPSGRFSAERPERSVSTLKIQRTEQGDSAVYLCASSSPRNTEAFFGQGTRLTVV.

This chain links TRBV6-5 with TRBJ2-3; TRBD2 matches at 7 bases. V lost 3 bases and J lost 3; bases outside the gene matches: 6. The CDR3 has 15 residues. The germline CDR1 and CDR2 sequences are MNHEY and SVGAGI. The CDR3 DNA reads TGTGCCAGCAGTTATAGACTAGCAGGGACAGATACGCAGTATTTT. Encoded protein: CASSYRLAGTDTQYF.

There are a few counts of this clone. The V and J genes are TRBV2 and TRBJ1-5; the match to TRBD1 covers 7 bases. The CDR3 has 14 residues. With 3 bases clipped from V and 5 bases from J, the junction kept 4 bases outside the gene matches. Per germline, CDR1 SNHLY and CDR2 FYNNEI. The CDR3 region is CASSDAGQDQPQHF. The CDR3 nucleotides read TGTGCCAGCAGTGATGCAGGACAGGATCAGCCCCAGCATTTT.

The chain links TRBV27 to TRBJ1-5; unclear D gene. Deletions cut 5 bases from V and 3 bases from J, with 14 bases between. The CDR3 length is 15 residues. CDR1 and CDR2 (germline): MNHEY, SMNVEV (reference sequence). CDR3 DNA sequence: TGTGCCAGCAGTCCCTTGGCTTTTCCCAATCAGCCCCAGCATTTT. This sequence encodes CASSPLAFPNQPQHF.

This chain joins TRBV13 and TRBJ2-5, with D perhaps matching TRBD1 (5 bases). V gave up 7 bases and J gave up 1 base, with 13 bases separating them. This CDR3 spans 14 amino acids. The V gene's germline CDR1 is PRHDT and CDR2 FYEKMQ (reference sequence). CDR3 bases: TGTGCCAGCACCCCAACAGGAATCCAAGAGACCCAGTACTTC. It is translated as CASTPTGIQETQYF.

The J gene is TRBJ1-5, the V gene TRBV25-1; TRBD1 aligns across 8 bases. Losses at the gene ends were 1 base for V and 4 bases for J; bases not matched to a gene: 3. The CDR3 totals 15 residues. CDR1 and CDR2 (germline): MGHDK, SYGVNS. CDR3 in amino acids: CASSESDRGNQPQHF. The CDR3 nucleotides read TGTGCCAGCAGTGAATCTGACAGGGGTAATCAGCCCCAGCATTTT.

This sequence joins TRBV18 and TRBJ2-3; 11 nucleotides agree with TRBD1. In germline, CDR1 is KGHSH, CDR2 LQKENI. The CDR3 length is 15 residues. The V and J ends lost 4 bases and 2 bases, in that order; junction bases with no gene match: 2. In nucleotides, the CDR3 is TGTGCCAGCTCACAGGGACAGGGGGACACAGATACGCAGTATTTT. This translates into CASSQGQGDTDTQYF.

This clone was observed a handful of times. In DNA, the CDR3 is TGTGCCAGCAGTTTAAGCAGGGGGGCCTACGAGCAGTACTTC. It codes for CASSLSRGAYEQYF. The chain is built from TRBV27 and TRBJ2-7; D possibly corresponds to TRBD1 (7 bases). This CDR3 region has 14 residues. The V gene's germline CDR1 is MNHEY and CDR2 SMNVEV (reference sequence). Trimming cost V 2 bases and J 2 bases, with 10 bases left between them.

This clone was found once. The J gene is TRBJ1-6, the V gene TRBV30; D is possibly TRBD1 (5 bases). The length of the CDR3 is 13 residues. Deletions cut 8 bases from V and 10 bases from J, with 18 bases between. The germline V gene encodes CDR1 GTSNPN and CDR2 SVGIG (reference sequence). CDR3 sequence: CAGEGVRGSPLHF. The CDR3 bases are TGTGCCGGTGAAGGGGTCCGGGGGTCACCCCTCCACTTT.

There are a few counts of this clone. The V gene is TRBV4-1, the J gene TRBJ2-7; D unclear. Trimming removed 0 bases at V and 0 bases at J, with 12 bases between. CDR1 and CDR2 (germline): MGHRA, YSYEKL. The CDR3 is 16 amino acids. The CDR3 reads CASSQDSLTSSYEQYF. The CDR3 region has the DNA TGCGCCAGCAGCCAAGATTCCCTCACGAGCTCCTACGAGCAGTACTTC.

The chain employs TRBV7-2 and TRBJ2-7; possible D gene TRBD2, 6 bases. CDR1 is SGHTA, CDR2 FQGNSA, per germline. V lost 5 bases and J 2 bases, leaving 13 bases between the germline ends. This CDR3 has 14 amino acids. The CDR3 reads CASSDRLVTYEQYF. The DNA of the CDR3 is TGTGCCAGCAGCGACCGACTAGTCACCTACGAGCAGTACTTC.

This clone occurred once. The J gene is TRBJ2-7, the V gene TRBV27; 9 bases fit TRBD1. This CDR3 contains 15 residues. J gave up 6 bases and V 3 bases, and 9 bases lay outside the gene matches. Germline V CDR1 and CDR2: MNHEY, SMNVEV (reference sequence). The DNA for the CDR3 is TGTGCCAGCAGTTTTGTGACAGGGGGGTTTTTCGAGCAGTACTTC. Translating it yields CASSFVTGGFFEQYF.

The V call is TRBV9, the J call TRBJ1-4; weak D call: TRBD1 (5 bases). Trimming cost V 4 bases and J 3 bases, with 10 bases left between them. CDR1 and CDR2 from the germline V gene are SGDLS and YYNGEE. This CDR3 comprises 14 residues. Written as DNA, the CDR3 is TGTGCCAGCAGCCCAGGGTTGGCTAATGAAAAACTGTTTTTT. Amino acids: CASSPGLANEKLFF.

V and J are TRBV6-2 or TRBV6-3 and TRBJ2-5; possibly TRBD2 for D (5 bases). V was pared by 2 bases and J by 2 bases, with 12 bases between. This CDR3 is built from 15 residues. CDR1 and CDR2 from the germline V gene are MNHEY and SVGEGT. The CDR3 is CASSYTGFPQETQYF. CDR3 nucleotides: TGTGCCAGCAGTTACACGGGGTTCCCACAAGAGACCCAGTACTTC.

In DNA, the CDR3 is TGTGCCAGCAGCTCGGACAGGGTGGACACTGAAGCTTTCTTT. Translated: CASSSDRVDTEAFF. This chain uses TRBV7-8 with TRBJ1-1, with 8 positions matching TRBD1. Looked up from germline, CDR1 is SGHVS and CDR2 is FQNEAQ. This CDR3 contains 14 residues. Germline trimming cut 4 bases from V and 3 bases from J; bases unmatched to any gene: 4. The whole variable domain, filled in from reference TRBV7-8 and TRBJ1-1, reads GAGVSQSPRYKVAKRGQDVALRCDPISGHVSLFWYQQALGQGPEFLTYFQNEAQLDKSGLPSDRFFAERPEGSVSTLKIQRTQQEDSAVYLCASSSDRVDTEAFFGQGTRLTVV.

This rearrangement joins TRBV14 to TRBJ1-2, with 7 nucleotides matching TRBD1. The CDR3 covers 15 residues. In germline, CDR1 is SGHDN, CDR2 FVKESK. V lost 4 bases and J lost 5; bases outside the gene matches: 10. The CDR3 loop is CASSPSTKGAYGYTF. The CDR3 DNA reads TGTGCCAGCAGCCCCTCCACGAAGGGGGCTTATGGCTACACCTTC.

This clone was observed once. The rearrangement links TRBV10-3 to TRBJ2-3; the match to TRBD2 covers 11 bases. The CDR3 has 17 residues. Losses at the gene ends were 0 bases for V and 2 bases for J; bases not matched to a gene: 4. In germline, CDR1 is ENHRY, CDR2 SYGVKD. CDR3 nucleotides: TGTGCCATCAGTGAGTCGGTACTAGCGGGGGTCACAGATACGCAGTATTTT. It yields the protein CAISESVLAGVTDTQYF.

The V gene is TRBV7-8, the J gene TRBJ2-2, with 11 bases lining up with TRBD1. Germline CDR1 reads SGHVS; CDR2 reads FQNEAQ. V dropped 0 bases and J dropped 5; count of bases not matched to a gene: 8. This CDR3 spans 18 amino acids. CDR3 loop: CASSLAHGTGGRTGELFF. For the CDR3, the DNA is TGTGCCAGCAGCTTAGCCCACGGGACAGGGGGTCGGACCGGGGAGCTGTTTTTT.

This sequence joins TRBV4-1 and TRBJ2-1, with a weak D call TRBD1 (6 bases). V dropped 4 bases and J dropped 9 bases, with 22 bases sitting between them. In germline, CDR1 is MGHRA, CDR2 YSYEKL. The CDR3 spans 16 residues. CDR3 region: CASSPPDQPAQGEQFF. Written as DNA, the CDR3 is TGCGCCAGCAGCCCTCCTGACCAACCCGCACAGGGTGAGCAGTTCTTC.

This chain joins TRBV11-2 and TRBJ2-1, with D possibly being TRBD2 (7 bases). CDR1 SGHAT and CDR2 FQNNGV come from the germline V gene. The CDR3 consists of 16 residues. V lost 6 bases, J lost 4 bases, and 19 bases lay in between. CDR3 region: CASSSGGAGSYNEQFF. The CDR3, as DNA: TGTGCCAGCAGTTCTGGGGGGGCCGGGTCATACAATGAGCAGTTCTTC.

V gene TRBV7-9 combines with J gene TRBJ1-4, with D tentatively TRBD1 (5 bases). The V and J ends lost 4 bases and 7 bases respectively, with 13 bases between them. Germline V CDR1 and CDR2: SEHNR, FQNEAQ (reference sequence). The CDR3 is made up of 14 amino acids. CDR3 protein: CASSWEGSREKLFF. The CDR3 DNA is TGTGCCAGCAGCTGGGAGGGGAGTCGTGAAAAACTGTTTTTT. The whole variable domain, filled in from reference TRBV7-9 and TRBJ1-4, reads DTGVSQNPRHKITKRGQNVTFRCDPISEHNRLYWYRQTLGQGPEFLTYFQNEAQLEKSRLLSDRFSAERPKGSFSTLEIQRTEQGDSAMYLCASSWEGSREKLFFGSGTQLSVL.

V and J are TRBV5-8 and TRBJ1-2; D call uncertain. Germline V gives CDR1 SGHTS, CDR2 YDEGEE. The V gene lost 2 bases and the J gene lost 5 bases, with 16 bases spanning the gap. The CDR3 has 15 amino acids. The DNA for the CDR3 is TGTGCCAGCAGCTTTAATATCGGGTCCGCTTATGGCTACACCTTC. Translating gives CASSFNIGSAYGYTF.

V gene TRBV11-3 combines with J gene TRBJ2-5; 12 bases map to TRBD2. Per germline, CDR1 SGHNT and CDR2 YENEEA. V gave up 5 bases and J gave up 4 bases; unmatched junction bases: 14. This CDR3 region has 18 residues. The CDR3 loop reads CASSEGSASGGAVETQYF. The CDR3 DNA follows: TGTGCCAGCAGCGAAGGGTCGGCTAGCGGGGGGGCCGTAGAGACCCAGTACTTC.

The J gene is TRBJ1-6, the V gene TRBV6-5; D remains unclear. The ends were cut back, 5 bases at V and 10 bases at J, with 18 bases in the middle. This CDR3 contains 15 residues. CDR1 and CDR2 from the germline V gene are MNHEY and SVGAGI. CDR3 loop: CASSTHSEGGSPLHF. Here the CDR3 DNA reads TGTGCCAGCAGTACACATTCGGAAGGCGGGTCACCCCTCCACTTT.

The rearrangement joins TRBV18 to TRBJ1-4; 7 bases fit TRBD1. Trimming removed 10 bases from V and 0 bases from J; junction bases left unmatched: 5. Germline V gives CDR1 KGHSH, CDR2 LQKENI. This CDR3 comprises 14 residues. This CDR3 reads CATARGTTNEKLFF. In DNA form, the CDR3 reads TGTGCCACCGCCAGGGGGACAACTAATGAAAAACTGTTTTTT.

The sample holds a few counts of this clone. The sample has other DNA sequences that encode this CDR3 too. The rearrangement joins TRBV30 to TRBJ1-2, with TRBD1 matching 7 bases. The CDR3 spans 12 residues. The germline V gene encodes CDR1 GTSNPN and CDR2 SVGIG (reference sequence). V lost 5 bases and J lost 7; bases outside the gene matches: 7. The CDR3 loop is CAWDRDRAGYTF. In DNA form, the CDR3 reads TGTGCCTGGGATCGGGACAGAGCTGGCTACACCTTC.

J is TRBJ1-2 and V is TRBV6-1; no definite D call. Between the trimmed V and J ends, which lost 3 bases and 5 bases, there was a span of 7 bases. CDR1 and CDR2 from the germline V gene are MNHNS and SASEGT. There are 12 residues in the CDR3. The CDR3 DNA sequence: TGTGCCAGCAGTGAGAGAGAGTATGGCTACACCTTC. Translating gives CASSEREYGYTF.

The V call is TRBV30, the J call TRBJ2-1; 8 positions agree with TRBD2. The CDR3 spans 16 residues. Germline CDR1 GTSNPN, CDR2 SVGIG (reference sequence). With V trimmed by 0 bases and J by 12 bases, 16 bases remained unmatched. CDR3 loop: CAWSVSSSRGAILQFF. CDR3 nucleotide sequence: TGTGCCTGGAGTGTATCCTCATCGCGGGGGGCGATTTTGCAGTTCTTC.

The chain links TRBV6-2 or TRBV6-3 to TRBJ1-2, with 10 bases aligning to TRBD1. The CDR3 spans 17 residues. CDR1 is MNHEY and CDR2 is SVGEGT in the germline V gene. V lost 2 bases, J lost 4 bases, and 10 bases stayed unmatched. The CDR3 nucleotides are TGTGCCAGCAGTTACCTCCAGGGACAGGGGACTTCCTATGGCTACACCTTC. The encoded protein is CASSYLQGQGTSYGYTF.